These 18 T cell receptor beta chains were sequenced from one sample in a study of long-term antiretroviral therapy in people with HIV. Runs used v3.0 of the immunoSEQ assay and were done at survey level. Assay: immunoSEQ multiplex PCR; the TCRdb copy retains only in-frame clones and omits some. The repertoire holds about 25,000 clones, with approximately 90% as singletons. Material: unsorted PBMCs, obtained 1.9 years after starting antiretroviral therapy. These receptors were obtained from a woman aged 25-40 years with HIV.

CDR3 sequence reads: CASSPGLFSDHYGYTF. The DNA of the CDR3 is TGTGCCAGCAGCCCAGGATTATTTAGCGATCACTATGGCTACACCTTC. The rearrangement links TRBV14 to TRBJ1-2; no firm D call. Germline-derived CDR1 and CDR2 are SGHDN and FVKESK. The CDR3 length is 16 residues. Trimming left V 4 bases short and J 3 bases short, with 18 bases between.

V and J are TRBV4-1 and TRBJ1-6; TRBD1 is a possible D gene (5 bases). V lost 0 bases to trimming and J lost 7 bases, with 16 bases between them. The CDR3 runs to 17 residues. The germline gives CDR1 MGHRA, CDR2 YSYEKL. The CDR3 nucleotides read TGCGCCAGCAGCCAAGATCGGACAAGCTCTTTCAATTCACCCCTCCACTTT. The encoded protein is CASSQDRTSSFNSPLHF.

The chain employs TRBV30 and TRBJ1-2, with TRBD1 as a possible D gene (5 bases). Germline CDR1 is GTSNPN and CDR2 is SVGIG (reference sequence). The V and J ends lost 8 bases and 0 bases respectively, with 19 bases between them. The CDR3 sequence is 15 residues long. The CDR3 DNA reads TGTGCCCGCATCTCCCGGGACTGGTCTAACTATGGCTACACCTTC. This sequence encodes CARISRDWSNYGYTF.

The gene calls are TRBV7-2 and TRBJ2-1, with a tentative D call TRBD2 (7 bases). Germline values: CDR1 SGHTA, CDR2 FQGNSA. CDR3 length: 16 residues. V shed 6 bases and J shed 5 bases, with 20 bases lying between them. The CDR3 DNA reads TGTGCCAGCAGGCCCTGGGGGGGGCGTCCCGACAATGAGCAGTTCTTC. Its translation: CASRPWGGRPDNEQFF.

The gene calls are TRBV6-1 and TRBJ2-7; D unresolved. Trimming left V 7 bases short and J 2 bases short, with 15 bases between. CDR3 length equals 14 residues. Germline-derived CDR1 and CDR2 are MNHNS and SASEGT. CDR3 coding DNA: TGTGCCAGCACCTTGACGGATCTAACCTACGAGCAGTACGTC. Its translation: CASTLTDLTYEQYV.

Judged by abundance, this clone is medium-sized. V usage is TRBV11-2 and J usage is TRBJ2-7; 9 nucleotides match TRBD2. This CDR3 is 14 amino acids long. V lost 2 bases and J lost 7; bases outside the gene matches: 6. Germline assignment: CDR1 SGHAT and CDR2 FQNNGV. The CDR3 DNA is TGTGCCAGCAGCTTATCCGGACTAGCGATTGAGCAGTACGTC. It specifies CASSLSGLAIEQYV.

This chain joins TRBV5-5 and TRBJ2-3, with D perhaps matching TRBD1 (6 bases). CDR1 and CDR2 (germline): SGHKS, YYEKEE (reference sequence). This CDR3 region has 16 residues. Trimming cost V 2 bases and J 2 bases, with 15 bases left between them. CDR3: CASSLSTGSITDTQYF. The CDR3 DNA reads TGTGCCAGCAGCTTATCAACAGGGTCGATCACAGATACGCAGTATTTT.

This clone appeared a few times. V is TRBV5-1 and J is TRBJ2-6; no clear D gene. V was pared by 4 bases and J by 0 bases, with 8 bases between. The CDR3 extends over 15 amino acids. Germline CDR1 reads SGHRS; CDR2 reads YFSETQ. The CDR3 region is CASSNDPSGANVLTF. The CDR3 coding sequence is TGCGCCAGCAGCAATGACCCCTCTGGGGCCAACGTCCTGACTTTC.

The rearrangement uses TRBV5-6 and TRBJ1-3, with D possibly TRBD1 on 5 matching bases. Germline V gene data show CDR1 as SGHDT and CDR2 as YYEEEE. V lost 6 bases and J lost 8, with 21 bases in between. The CDR3 has 15 amino acids. CDR3 nucleotides: TGTGCCAGCACGCAGGGCCAGGGAATGGTTCACACCATATATTTT. Protein sequence: CASTQGQGMVHTIYF. The full variable domain, with the rest looked up from reference TRBV5-6 and TRBJ1-3, is DAGVTQSPTHLIKTRGQQVTLRCSPKSGHDTVSWYQQALGQGPQFIFQYYEEEERQRGNFPDRFSGHQFPNYSSELNVNALLLGDSALYLCASTQGQGMVHTIYFGEGSWLTVV.

The chain recombines TRBV6-1 with TRBJ1-6, with D unresolved. V was shortened by 8 bases and J by 3 bases, with 8 bases between the two germline ends. Germline V gene data show CDR1 as MNHNS and CDR2 as SASEGT. The CDR3 extends over 13 amino acids. CDR3 nucleotides: TGTGCCAGCCTCCGGCACTATAATTCACCCCTCCACTTT. It translates to CASLRHYNSPLHF.

This chain links TRBV27 with TRBJ1-1; TRBD1 matches 8 bases. Germline-derived CDR1 and CDR2 are MNHEY and SMNVEV (reference sequence). This CDR3 spans 13 amino acids. J was trimmed by 11 bases and V by 10 bases; bases with no gene match: 15. CDR3 sequence reads: CATLTQGARKAFF. CDR3 bases: TGTGCCACCCTAACCCAGGGGGCGCGGAAGGCTTTCTTT.

The chain recombines TRBV5-1 with TRBJ1-1; no reliable D call. CDR3 size: 13 residues. In germline, CDR1 is SGHRS, CDR2 YFSETQ. V was pared by 0 bases and J by 1 base, with 4 bases between. CDR3 residues: CASSLGGNTEAFF. The CDR3 nucleotides read TGCGCCAGCAGCTTGGGGGGGAACACTGAAGCTTTCTTT.

This chain links TRBV6-6 with TRBJ2-1; tentatively, D is TRBD1 (5 bases). This CDR3 comprises 14 residues. Trimming took 4 bases from V and 4 from J, leaving 11 bases between them. Germline assignment: CDR1 MNHNY and CDR2 SVGAGI (reference sequence). CDR3 nucleotides: TGTGCCAGCAGTTCGTCGACAGTGTACAATGAGCAGTTCTTC. Translated, it gives CASSSSTVYNEQFF.

The chain couples TRBV14 to TRBJ2-7; tentative D call: TRBD1 (6 bases). Germline V lookup: CDR1 SGHDN, CDR2 FVKESK. Trimming took off 3 bases at V and 7 bases at J, with 13 bases between the two ends. This CDR3 comprises 13 residues. CDR3 protein: CASSQPGHLEQYV. DNA of the CDR3: TGTGCCAGCAGCCAGCCGGGACACTTAGAGCAGTACGTC.

V usage is TRBV21-1 and J usage is TRBJ2-3; the table's D call of TRBD1 was not tested on the DNA. TRBV21-1 is assigned pseudogene status. There are 16 residues in the CDR3. CDR3 region: CASSPKAAGEGRTQYF. As DNA, the CDR3 is TGTGCCAGCAGCCCCAAGGCGGCAGGGGAAGGTCGAACGCAGTATTTT.

Only a few counts were recorded for this clone. The chain couples TRBV2 to TRBJ1-2; D uncertain. V lost 3 bases, J lost 11 bases, and 13 bases lay in between. Germline-derived CDR1 and CDR2 are SNHLY and FYNNEI. The CDR3 spans 12 residues. This CDR3 reads CASSEPLHGYTF. CDR3 DNA: TGTGCCAGCAGTGAGCCACTACACGGGTACACCTTC.

This chain connects TRBV6-1 to TRBJ2-5; 10 bases line up with TRBD1. The CDR3 has 16 amino acids. After removal of 0 bases from V and 4 bases from J, the junction contained 5 bases not matched to a gene. Germline V CDR1 and CDR2: MNHNS, SASEGT. As DNA, the CDR3 is TGTGCCAGCAGTGAAGCCGGGACAGGGGTTGGAGAGACCCAGTACTTC. This translates into CASSEAGTGVGETQYF.

The chain has TRBV25-1 and TRBJ2-2; no firm D call. Germline values: CDR1 MGHDK, CDR2 SYGVNS. This CDR3 is 13 amino acids long. Trimming shortened V by 4 bases and J by 6 bases, and 9 bases separated the two germline ends. CDR3 amino acids: CASSGSGAGELFF. In nucleotides, the CDR3 is TGTGCCAGCAGTGGTTCTGGGGCCGGGGAGCTGTTTTTT. The whole variable domain, filled in from reference TRBV25-1 and TRBJ2-2, reads EADIYQTPRYLVIGTGKKITLECSQTMGHDKMYWYQQDPGMELHLIHYSYGVNSTEKGDLSSESTVSRIRTEHFPLTLESARPSHTSQYLCASSGSGAGELFFGEGSRLTVL.